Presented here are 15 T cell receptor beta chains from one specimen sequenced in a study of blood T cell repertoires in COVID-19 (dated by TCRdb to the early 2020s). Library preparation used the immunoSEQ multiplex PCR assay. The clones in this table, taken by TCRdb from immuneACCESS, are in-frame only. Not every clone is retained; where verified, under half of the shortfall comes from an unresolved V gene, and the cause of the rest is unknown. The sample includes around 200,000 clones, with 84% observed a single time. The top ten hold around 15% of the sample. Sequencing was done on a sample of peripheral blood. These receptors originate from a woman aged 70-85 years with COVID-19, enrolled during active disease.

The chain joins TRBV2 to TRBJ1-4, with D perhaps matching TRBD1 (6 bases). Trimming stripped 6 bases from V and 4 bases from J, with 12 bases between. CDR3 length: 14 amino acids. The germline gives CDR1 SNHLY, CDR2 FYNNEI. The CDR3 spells CASSPQGINEKLFF. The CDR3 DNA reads TGTGCCAGCAGCCCTCAGGGGATTAATGAAAAACTGTTTTTT.

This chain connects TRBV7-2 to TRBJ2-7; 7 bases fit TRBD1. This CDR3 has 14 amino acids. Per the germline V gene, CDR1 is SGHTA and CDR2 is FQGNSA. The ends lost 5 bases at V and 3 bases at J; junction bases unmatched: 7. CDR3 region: CASSTRQGGYEQYV. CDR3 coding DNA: TGTGCCAGCAGCACCCGACAGGGCGGCTACGAGCAGTACGTC.

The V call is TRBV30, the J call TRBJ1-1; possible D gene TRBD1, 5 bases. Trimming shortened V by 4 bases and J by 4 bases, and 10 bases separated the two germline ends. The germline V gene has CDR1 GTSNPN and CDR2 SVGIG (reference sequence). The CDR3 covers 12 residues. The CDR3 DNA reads TGTGCCTGGAACTGGGGGGGCACTGAAGCTTTCTTT. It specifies CAWNWGGTEAFF.

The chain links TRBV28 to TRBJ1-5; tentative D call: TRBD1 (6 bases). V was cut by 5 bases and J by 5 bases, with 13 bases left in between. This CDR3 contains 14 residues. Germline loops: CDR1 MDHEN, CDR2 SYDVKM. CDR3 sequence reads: CASSTQTGHQPQHF. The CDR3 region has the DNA TGTGCCAGCAGTACCCAAACAGGGCATCAGCCCCAGCATTTT.

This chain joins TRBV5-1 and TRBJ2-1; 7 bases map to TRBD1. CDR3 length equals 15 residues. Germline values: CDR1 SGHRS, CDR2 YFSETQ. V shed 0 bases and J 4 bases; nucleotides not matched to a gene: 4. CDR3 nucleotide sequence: TGCGCCAGCAGCTTGGATGGGACAGAGTACAATGAGCAGTTCTTC. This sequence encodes CASSLDGTEYNEQFF.

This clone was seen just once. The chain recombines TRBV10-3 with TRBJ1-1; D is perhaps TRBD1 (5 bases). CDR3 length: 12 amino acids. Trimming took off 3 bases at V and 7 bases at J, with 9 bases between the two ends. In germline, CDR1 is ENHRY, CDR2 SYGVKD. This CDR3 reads CAISERGFEAFF. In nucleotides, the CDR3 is TGTGCCATCAGTGAACGGGGGTTTGAAGCTTTCTTT.

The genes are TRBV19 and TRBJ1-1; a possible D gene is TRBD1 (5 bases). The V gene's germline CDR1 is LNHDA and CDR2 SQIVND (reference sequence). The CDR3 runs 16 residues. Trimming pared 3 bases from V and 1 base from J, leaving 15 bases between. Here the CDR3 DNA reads TGTGCCAGTAGTATGGGCAGGGCGATGGCGAACACTGAAGCTTTCTTT. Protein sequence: CASSMGRAMANTEAFF.

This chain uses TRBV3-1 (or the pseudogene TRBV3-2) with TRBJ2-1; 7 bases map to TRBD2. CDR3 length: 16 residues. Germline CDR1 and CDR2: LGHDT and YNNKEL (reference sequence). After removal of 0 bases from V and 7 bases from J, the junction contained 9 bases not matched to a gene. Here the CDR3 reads CASSQDWGGAANEQFF. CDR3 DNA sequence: TGTGCCAGCAGCCAAGATTGGGGAGGGGCGGCAAATGAGCAGTTCTTC.

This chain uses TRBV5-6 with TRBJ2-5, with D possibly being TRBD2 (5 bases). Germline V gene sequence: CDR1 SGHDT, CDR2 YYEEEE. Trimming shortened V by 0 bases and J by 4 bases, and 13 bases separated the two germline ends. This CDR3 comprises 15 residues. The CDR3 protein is CASSLVGRGVETQYF. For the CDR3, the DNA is TGTGCCAGCAGCTTGGTGGGGAGAGGTGTAGAGACCCAGTACTTC.

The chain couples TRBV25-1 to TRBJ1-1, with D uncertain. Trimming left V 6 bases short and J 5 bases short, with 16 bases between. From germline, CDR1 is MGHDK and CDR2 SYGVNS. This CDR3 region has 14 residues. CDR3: CASRSSNGRTEAFF. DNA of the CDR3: TGTGCCAGCAGAAGCTCGAATGGGAGGACTGAAGCTTTCTTT.

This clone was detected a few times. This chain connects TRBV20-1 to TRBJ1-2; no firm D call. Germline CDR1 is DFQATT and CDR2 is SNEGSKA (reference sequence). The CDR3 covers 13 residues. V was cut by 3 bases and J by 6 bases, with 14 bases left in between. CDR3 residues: CSASLGSGDGYTF. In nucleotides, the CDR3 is TGCAGTGCTAGTTTGGGGAGCGGGGATGGCTACACCTTC.

Here the CDR3 DNA reads TGCGCCAGCAGCCAAGATAAGACAGGGCGAGGGAGGGAGCTGTTTTTT. Its protein product is CASSQDKTGRGRELFF. V is TRBV4-1 and J is TRBJ2-2, with TRBD1 identical over 7 bases. V dropped 0 bases and J dropped 9; count of bases not matched to a gene: 10. There are 16 residues in the CDR3. Germline CDR1 reads MGHRA; CDR2 reads YSYEKL.

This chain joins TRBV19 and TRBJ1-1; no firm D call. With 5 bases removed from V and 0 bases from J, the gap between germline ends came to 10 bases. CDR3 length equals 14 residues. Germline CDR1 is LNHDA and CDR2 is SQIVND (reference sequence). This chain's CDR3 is CASSDGSLNTEAFF. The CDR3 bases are TGTGCCAGTAGTGACGGGAGTTTGAACACTGAAGCTTTCTTT.

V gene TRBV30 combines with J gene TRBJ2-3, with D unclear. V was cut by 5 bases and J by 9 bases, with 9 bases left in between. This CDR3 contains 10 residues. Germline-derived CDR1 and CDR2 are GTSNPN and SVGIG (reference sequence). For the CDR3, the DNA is TGTGCCTGGGGGTCCGTAACGCAGTATTTT. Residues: CAWGSVTQYF.

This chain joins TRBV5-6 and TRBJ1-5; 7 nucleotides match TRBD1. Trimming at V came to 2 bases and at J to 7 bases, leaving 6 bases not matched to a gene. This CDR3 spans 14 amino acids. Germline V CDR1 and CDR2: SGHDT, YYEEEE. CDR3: CASSFQGVGQPQHF. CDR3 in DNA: TGTGCCAGCAGCTTCCAGGGGGTCGGCCAGCCCCAGCATTTT.